Following are 23 T cell receptor beta chains from one sample sequenced in a study of blood T cell repertoires in COVID-19. Sequencing used immunoSEQ multiplex PCR; TCRdb keeps in-frame clones, though not all of them. Of 400,000 or so clones listed, around 90% are singletons. Sequenced input: PBMCs or T cells enriched from blood (not recorded which). These receptors all come from a woman aged 40 to 50 with acute COVID-19.

The chain couples TRBV30 to TRBJ2-7; D is perhaps TRBD2 (6 bases). This CDR3 is 13 amino acids long. Trimming took off 3 bases at V and 2 bases at J, with 11 bases between the two ends. In germline, CDR1 is GTSNPN, CDR2 SVGIG (reference sequence). CDR3 DNA: TGTGCCTGGAGGGGGGGTAGTACCTACGAGCAGTACTTC. It yields the protein CAWRGGSTYEQYF. The variable domain in full, with the rest retrieved from reference TRBV30 and TRBJ2-7, is SQTIHQWPATLVQPVGSPLSLECTVEGTSNPNLYWYRQAAGRGLQLLFYSVGIGQISSEVPQNLSASRPQDRQFILSSKKLLLSDSGFYLCAWRGGSTYEQYFGPGTRLTVT.

The rearrangement uses TRBV18 and TRBJ1-2; tentative D call: TRBD1 (5 bases). CDR3 length: 13 residues. Trimming left V 2 bases short and J 6 bases short, with 10 bases between. Germline V gene data show CDR1 as KGHSH and CDR2 as LQKENI. The CDR3 is CASSPEAGDGYTF. The DNA for the CDR3 is TGTGCCAGCTCACCAGAAGCGGGGGATGGCTACACCTTC.

The chain joins TRBV2 to TRBJ2-6; 9 bases are a match to TRBD1. V gave up 2 bases and J gave up 1 base; unmatched junction bases: 3. Germline V gives CDR1 SNHLY, CDR2 FYNNEI. CDR3 length equals 17 residues. The CDR3 DNA follows: TGTGCCAGCAGTGAAATGGGACAGGGTTCTGGGGCCAACGTCCTGACTTTC. Translated, it gives CASSEMGQGSGANVLTF. The complete variable domain, with remaining parts taken from reference TRBV2 and TRBJ2-6, reads EPEVTQTPSHQVTQMGQEVILRCVPISNHLYFYWYRQILGQKVEFLVSFYNNEISEKSEIFDDQFSVERPDGSNFTLKIRSTKLEDSAMYFCASSEMGQGSGANVLTFGAGSRLTVL.

CDR3 nucleotide sequence: TGTGCCTGGGGGGACAACTACGAGCAGTACTTC. Residues: CAWGDNYEQYF. The chain recombines TRBV30 with TRBJ2-7; weak D call: TRBD1 (6 bases). The germline gives CDR1 GTSNPN, CDR2 SVGIG (reference sequence). The CDR3 has 11 residues. V was clipped by 5 bases and J by 3 bases, with 8 bases between them.

The rearrangement uses TRBV5-6 and TRBJ1-1, with 7 bases fitting TRBD1. The germline V gene has CDR1 SGHDT and CDR2 YYEEEE. This CDR3 comprises 16 residues. J lost 3 bases, V lost 4 bases, and 12 bases had no gene match. CDR3 DNA sequence: TGTGCCAGCAGCGAAGACGATTGGGACAGAGACACTGAAGCTTTCTTT. It encodes CASSEDDWDRDTEAFF.

This clone appeared once. The chain employs TRBV18 and TRBJ1-1, with a weak D call TRBD1 (6 bases). The V end lost 2 bases, the J end lost 5 bases, and 15 bases lay between the germline ends. The CDR3 runs 15 residues. CDR1 KGHSH and CDR2 LQKENI come from the germline V gene. CDR3 in amino acids: CASSPGGRGETEAFF. The CDR3 DNA sequence: TGTGCCAGCTCACCAGGTGGCAGGGGAGAGACTGAAGCTTTCTTT. The full variable domain, with the rest looked up from reference TRBV18 and TRBJ1-1, is NAGVMQNPRHLVRRRGQEARLRCSPMKGHSHVYWYRQLPEEGLKFMVYLQKENIIDESGMPKERFSAEFPKEGPSILRIQQVVRGDSAAYFCASSPGGRGETEAFFGQGTRLTVV.

The CDR3: CASSQDPGLAGTVTDTQYF. In DNA, the CDR3 is TGCGCCAGCAGCCAAGACCCTGGGCTAGCGGGGACTGTCACAGATACGCAGTATTTT. The J gene is TRBJ2-3, the V gene TRBV4-1; 9 bases are a match to TRBD2. With 0 bases clipped from V and 2 bases from J, the junction kept 12 bases outside the gene matches. The CDR3 covers 19 residues. Germline assignment: CDR1 MGHRA and CDR2 YSYEKL.

V usage is TRBV7-9 and J usage is TRBJ1-3; unclear D gene. This CDR3 region has 14 residues. V lost 11 bases, J lost 0 bases, and 14 bases lay in between. Germline CDR1 reads SEHNR; CDR2 reads FQNEAQ (reference sequence). The CDR3 bases are TGTGCCCCGGGGAACCCCCTCTCTGGAAACACCATATATTTT. The encoded protein is CAPGNPLSGNTIYF.

The chain couples TRBV6-1 to TRBJ1-3; TRBD1 agrees at 7 bases. Germline V gene lookup returns CDR1 MNHNS and CDR2 SASEGT. With V trimmed by 0 bases and J by 0 bases, 5 bases remained unmatched. This CDR3 is built from 17 residues. The CDR3 DNA follows: TGTGCCAGCAGTGAAGCGCAGGGACAGAGCTCTGGAAACACCATATATTTT. It codes for CASSEAQGQSSGNTIYF.

This clone was counted a few times. For the CDR3, the DNA is TGTGCCAGCAGCCTCGGACAGGGAAATTCACCCCTCCACTTT. It translates to CASSLGQGNSPLHF. This chain links TRBV9 with TRBJ1-6, with 8 bases aligning to TRBD1. In germline, CDR1 is SGDLS, CDR2 YYNGEE. This CDR3 has 14 residues. Trimming removed 4 bases from V and 7 bases from J; junction bases left unmatched: 4.

The chain joins TRBV27 to TRBJ1-2; tentatively, D is TRBD1 (5 bases). The V gene lost 8 bases and the J gene lost 2 bases, with 12 bases spanning the gap. The CDR3 extends over 13 amino acids. The V gene's germline CDR1 is MNHEY and CDR2 SMNVEV (reference sequence). The CDR3 DNA reads TGTGCCAGCGGGGGGTGGGGAAACTATGGCTACACCTTC. Translating it yields CASGGWGNYGYTF.

This chain uses TRBV7-9 with TRBJ1-2, with D possibly TRBD1 on 5 matching bases. V lost 1 base and J lost 7, with 13 bases in between. The CDR3 is made up of 14 amino acids. Germline V gene sequence: CDR1 SEHNR, CDR2 FQNEAQ (reference sequence). The CDR3 spells CASSLGGRVAGYTF. In DNA form, the CDR3 reads TGTGCCAGCAGCTTAGGTGGCAGGGTGGCTGGCTACACCTTC.

This chain links TRBV9 with TRBJ2-7, with TRBD1 as a possible D gene (7 bases). Trimming removed 0 bases at V and 0 bases at J, with 19 bases between. The CDR3 totals 18 residues. CDR1 SGDLS and CDR2 YYNGEE come from the germline V gene. The CDR3 protein is CASSVEWWRGQVSYEQYF. The CDR3 bases are TGTGCCAGCAGCGTAGAATGGTGGAGGGGGCAAGTCTCCTACGAGCAGTACTTC.

The DNA for the CDR3 is TGTGCCAGCAGTATCGGACAGGGAGAATATGGCTACACCTTC. Translating it yields CASSIGQGEYGYTF. The rearrangement joins TRBV27 to TRBJ1-2, with 8 bases identical to TRBD1. The germline gives CDR1 MNHEY, CDR2 SMNVEV (reference sequence). Unmatched junction bases numbered 7, after V lost 5 bases and J lost 5 bases. The CDR3 has 14 residues.

This rearrangement joins TRBV25-1 to TRBJ2-7; D remains unclear. This CDR3 is built from 14 residues. Per germline, CDR1 MGHDK and CDR2 SYGVNS. Trimming pared 4 bases from V and 2 bases from J, leaving 12 bases between. DNA for the CDR3: TGTGCCAGCAGTGTGGAGACTGCCCCCTACGAGCAGTACTTC. As protein: CASSVETAPYEQYF.

This sequence joins TRBV1 and TRBJ2-7; the table's D call of TRBD2 was not tested on the DNA. TRBV1 is flagged as a pseudogene. This CDR3 is 15 amino acids long. CDR3 bases: TGCACCAGCAGCGCCCGGACTAGCGGGGGAAACGAGCAGTACTTC. The encoded protein is CTSSARTSGGNEQYF.

V is TRBV11-3 and J is TRBJ2-1, with 8 bases identical to TRBD1. Germline CDR1 is SGHNT and CDR2 is YENEEA. The CDR3 runs 16 residues. V lost 5 bases and J lost 0; bases outside the gene matches: 6. The CDR3, as DNA: TGTGCCAGCAGCCCACGGACAGGGAGCTCCTACAATGAGCAGTTCTTC. Encoded protein: CASSPRTGSSYNEQFF. Full variable domain (missing parts from reference TRBV11-3 and TRBJ2-1): EAGVVQSPRYKIIEKKQPVAFWCNPISGHNTLYWYLQNLGQGPELLIRYENEEAVDDSQLPKDRFSAERLKGVDSTLKIQPAELGDSAVYLCASSPRTGSSYNEQFFGPGTRLTVL.

The chain uses TRBV12-5 and TRBJ1-2; no definite D call. The CDR3 covers 14 residues. Trimming pared 1 base from V and 8 bases from J, leaving 14 bases between. The germline CDR1 and CDR2 sequences are LGHNT and FRNRAP. The CDR3 loop reads CASGLARTSGGYTF. The CDR3, as DNA: TGTGCTAGTGGTTTGGCCCGGACTTCTGGAGGCTACACCTTC.

The chain has TRBV10-3 and TRBJ1-6; D is perhaps TRBD1 (6 bases). This CDR3 has 14 residues. V shed 10 bases and J shed 5 bases, with 15 bases lying between them. CDR1 ENHRY and CDR2 SYGVKD come from the germline V gene. The CDR3 DNA follows: TGTGCCACCCGAGACAGGACTGATAATTCACCCCTCCACTTT. Amino acids: CATRDRTDNSPLHF.

This chain links TRBV3-1 (or the pseudogene TRBV3-2) with TRBJ1-5; D unresolved. The germline V gene has CDR1 LGHDT and CDR2 YNNKEL (reference sequence). This CDR3 is 13 amino acids long. V lost 0 bases to trimming and J lost 9 bases, with 9 bases between them. The CDR3 nucleotides read TGTGCCAGCAGCCAAGATAATGAGATGCCCCAGCATTTT. Translating gives CASSQDNEMPQHF.

The table lists this clone with a count of one. This sequence joins TRBV5-1 and TRBJ2-7; 7 bases map to TRBD1. The CDR3 extends over 15 amino acids. The junction had 7 bases not matched to a gene; V was cut back by 4 bases and J by 0 bases. Looked up from germline, CDR1 is SGHRS and CDR2 is YFSETQ. The CDR3: CASSTWGQPSYEQYF. The CDR3 nucleotides are TGCGCCAGCAGCACCTGGGGACAGCCCTCCTACGAGCAGTACTTC. Based on the CDR3 plus reference TRBV5-1 and TRBJ2-7, the full variable domain is KAGVTQTPRYLIKTRGQQVTLSCSPISGHRSVSWYQQTPGQGLQFLFEYFSETQRNKGNFPGRFSGRQFSNSRSEMNVSTLELGDSALYLCASSTWGQPSYEQYFGPGTRLTVT.

The rearrangement uses TRBV20-1 and TRBJ1-1; TRBD1 might be the D (5 bases). The CDR3 is 13 residues long. The germline V gene has CDR1 DFQATT and CDR2 SNEGSKA (reference sequence). V gave up 3 bases and J gave up 1 base, with 9 bases separating them. The CDR3 coding sequence is TGCAGTGCTAGTTTGGGGCAGAACACTGAAGCTTTCTTT. Amino acids: CSASLGQNTEAFF.

Comments on this clone: Other DNA sequences in the same sample also yield this CDR3. V and J are TRBV5-1 and TRBJ1-3, with TRBD1 matching 9 bases. With 2 bases clipped from V and 1 base from J, the junction kept 1 base outside the gene matches. CDR1 is SGHRS, CDR2 YFSETQ, per germline. The CDR3 has 15 amino acids. The CDR3 sequence is CASSLQGASGNTIYF. In nucleotides, the CDR3 is TGCGCCAGCAGCTTACAGGGGGCATCTGGAAACACCATATATTTT.